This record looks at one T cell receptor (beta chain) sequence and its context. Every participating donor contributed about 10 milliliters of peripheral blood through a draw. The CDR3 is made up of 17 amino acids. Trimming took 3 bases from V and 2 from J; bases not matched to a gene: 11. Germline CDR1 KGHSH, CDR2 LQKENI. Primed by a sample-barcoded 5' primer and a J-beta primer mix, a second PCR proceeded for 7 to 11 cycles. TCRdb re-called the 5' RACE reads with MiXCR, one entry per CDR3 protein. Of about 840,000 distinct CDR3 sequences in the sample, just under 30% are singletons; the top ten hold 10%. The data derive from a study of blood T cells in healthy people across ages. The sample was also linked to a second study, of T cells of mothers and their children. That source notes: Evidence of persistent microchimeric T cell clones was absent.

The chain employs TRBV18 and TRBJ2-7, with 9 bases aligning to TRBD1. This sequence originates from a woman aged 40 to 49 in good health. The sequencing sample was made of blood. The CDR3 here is CASSPRTYRGPTYEQYF. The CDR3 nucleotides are TGTGCCAGCTCACCCCGAACTTACAGGGGGCCTACCTACGAGCAGTACTTC.